A single sample is the source of the 13 T cell receptor beta chains below, sequenced in a study of OX40 agonist ivuxolimab in advanced cancers. Some clones are missing from TCRdb's copy, which holds only in-frame ones; the method was immunoSEQ multiplex PCR. The data show 30,000 to 40,000 clones, with roughly nine tenths seen just once and around 35% held by the top ten. Material: CD4+ or CD8+ T cells sorted from blood, obtained in a trial of the OX40 agonist ivuxolimab. The receptors derive from an adult with an advanced solid tumor such as melanoma, head and neck, liver or kidney cancer.

Only one count was recorded for this clone. The V and J genes are TRBV4-1 and TRBJ2-4; TRBD2 might be the D (5 bases). V was cut by 2 bases and J by 0 bases, with 26 bases left in between. The CDR3 runs to 21 residues. Germline assignment: CDR1 MGHRA and CDR2 YSYEKL. CDR3 residues: CASSQQVSRGGELLAKNIQYF. CDR3 DNA sequence: TGCGCCAGCAGCCAACAAGTATCTCGGGGTGGGGAACTCTTAGCCAAAAACATTCAGTACTTC.

This rearrangement joins TRBV28 to TRBJ1-3; D gene uncertain. This CDR3 spans 14 amino acids. V dropped 4 bases and J dropped 0 bases, with 7 bases sitting between them. Per the germline V gene, CDR1 is MDHEN and CDR2 is SYDVKM. The CDR3 nucleotides are TGTGCCAGCAGTTCGGCACACTCTGGAAACACCATATATTTT. It is translated as CASSSAHSGNTIYF.

This chain links TRBV29-1 with TRBJ1-3, with D hard to call. V was pared by 3 bases and J by 7 bases, with 10 bases between. The CDR3 length is 12 residues. Germline-derived CDR1 and CDR2 are SQVTM and ANQGSEA. In DNA form, the CDR3 reads TGCAGCGTTGAGACCCTTGGGAACACCATATATTTT. This sequence encodes CSVETLGNTIYF.

J is TRBJ2-1 and V is TRBV5-1, with 12 positions matching TRBD2. CDR1 SGHRS and CDR2 YFSETQ come from the germline V gene. The CDR3 loop spans 16 amino acids. V gave up 4 bases and J gave up 3 bases; unmatched junction bases: 5. The CDR3 nucleotides read TGCGCCAGCAGCGCGCTAGCGGGGGGGCGCTACAATGAGCAGTTCTTC. It is translated as CASSALAGGRYNEQFF.

The chain couples TRBV5-5 to TRBJ1-1, with a weak D call TRBD1 (6 bases). Trimming cost V 2 bases and J 1 base, with 9 bases left between them. Germline loops: CDR1 SGHKS, CDR2 YYEKEE (reference sequence). CDR3 length: 14 residues. This CDR3 is CASSLWGPNTEAFF. For the CDR3, the DNA is TGTGCCAGCAGCTTATGGGGGCCGAACACTGAAGCTTTCTTT.

The chain combines TRBV7-8 with TRBJ2-7; weak D call: TRBD2 (6 bases). The CDR3 sequence is 14 residues long. Germline CDR1 is SGHVS and CDR2 is FQNEAQ. V was cut by 4 bases and J by 4 bases, with 14 bases left in between. The CDR3 nucleotides are TGTGCCAGCAGCTCAGACCGACGGGGGTACGAGCAGTACTTC. It codes for CASSSDRRGYEQYF.

In this sample, this clone turned up once. V usage is TRBV12-5 and J usage is TRBJ1-2, with D perhaps matching TRBD1 (6 bases). Germline CDR1 is LGHNT and CDR2 is FRNRAP. The CDR3 has 14 residues. Trimming shortened V by 0 bases and J by 3 bases, and 8 bases separated the two germline ends. CDR3 sequence: CASGLVQGDYGYTF. The DNA for the CDR3 is TGTGCTAGTGGTTTGGTACAGGGCGACTATGGCTACACCTTC.

This chain joins TRBV27 and TRBJ1-2; TRBD1 agrees at 9 bases. Germline-derived CDR1 and CDR2 are MNHEY and SMNVEV (reference sequence). CDR3 length equals 14 residues. The V gene end was trimmed by 4 bases and the J gene end by 2 bases; junction bases not matched to a gene: 2. The CDR3 nucleotides read TGTGCCAGCAGTTGGGGGACAGGGAACTATGGCTACACCTTC. This gives the protein CASSWGTGNYGYTF.

The rearrangement links TRBV13 to TRBJ2-3; 8 nucleotides line up with TRBD1. Germline CDR1 PRHDT, CDR2 FYEKMQ (reference sequence). The CDR3 consists of 16 residues. Trimming cost V 4 bases and J 4 bases; bases outside gene matches: 10. Here the CDR3 DNA reads TGTGCCAGCAGCTCCAGCGGACAGGGCGGTTCAGATACGCAGTATTTT. Translated: CASSSSGQGGSDTQYF.

This rearrangement joins TRBV27 to TRBJ1-1; 8 bases are shared with TRBD1. The V segment lost 5 bases and the J segment 0 bases; nucleotides outside the gene matches: 14. The CDR3 loop spans 18 amino acids. The V gene's germline CDR1 is MNHEY and CDR2 SMNVEV (reference sequence). The CDR3 DNA follows: TGTGCCAGCAGTGGCCTCCCCACAGGGGGTTTTGTGAACACTGAAGCTTTCTTT. Translated, it gives CASSGLPTGGFVNTEAFF.

This chain uses TRBV6-5 with TRBJ2-7, with TRBD1 matching 8 bases. CDR1 MNHEY and CDR2 SVGAGI come from the germline V gene. The CDR3 runs to 14 residues. With V trimmed by 4 bases and J by 3 bases, 5 bases remained unmatched. The CDR3 is CASSSPGQVYEQYF. CDR3 DNA sequence: TGTGCCAGCAGTTCTCCGGGACAGGTCTACGAGCAGTACTTC.

V and J are TRBV5-6 and TRBJ2-5; D is undetermined. This CDR3 has 14 residues. The germline V and J ends were trimmed by 0 bases and 4 bases, with 10 bases remaining between them. The germline V gene has CDR1 SGHDT and CDR2 YYEEEE. The CDR3 DNA reads as TGTGCCAGCAGCTTGGAATGGGATGCAGAGACCCAGTACTTC. It is translated as CASSLEWDAETQYF.

The rearrangement joins TRBV13 to TRBJ1-1; TRBD1 matches at 7 bases. The germline V gene has CDR1 PRHDT and CDR2 FYEKMQ (reference sequence). The CDR3 contains 13 residues. V lost 5 bases and J lost 5; bases outside the gene matches: 5. The CDR3 sequence is CASSITGATEAFF. CDR3 bases: TGTGCCAGCAGCATTACAGGGGCAACTGAAGCTTTCTTT.